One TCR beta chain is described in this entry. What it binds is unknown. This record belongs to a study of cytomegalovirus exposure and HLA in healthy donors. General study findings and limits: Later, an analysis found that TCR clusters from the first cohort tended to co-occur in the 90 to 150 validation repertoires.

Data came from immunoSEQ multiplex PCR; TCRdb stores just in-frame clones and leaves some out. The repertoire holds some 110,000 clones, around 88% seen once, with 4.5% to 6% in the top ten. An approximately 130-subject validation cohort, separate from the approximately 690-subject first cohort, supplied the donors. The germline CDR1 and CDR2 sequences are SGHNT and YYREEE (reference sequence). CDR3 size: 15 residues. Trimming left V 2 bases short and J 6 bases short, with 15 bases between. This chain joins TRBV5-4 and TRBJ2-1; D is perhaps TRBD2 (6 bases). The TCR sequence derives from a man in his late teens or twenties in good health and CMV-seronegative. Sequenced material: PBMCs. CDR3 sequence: CASSLTVTGGNEQFF. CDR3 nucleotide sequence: TGTGCCAGCAGCTTAACAGTCACCGGGGGCAATGAGCAGTTCTTC.